This is a list of T cell receptor beta chains from one sample in a study of T cell responses to AZD1222 COVID-19 vaccine. Data came from immunoSEQ multiplex PCR; TCRdb stores just in-frame clones and leaves some out. The sample consists of under 110,000 clones, around 90% of them appearing once. The input for sequencing was peripheral blood, taken on day 0 of AZD1222 vaccination. The receptors were sampled from an adult in good health. Each CDR3 is given with its conserved first and last residue. D genes are given only for firm matches. Not every row has a clone size; where given, it reads once, few, many or a size class.

d_gene: TRBD1
j_gene: TRBJ1-4
abundance: .
v_gene: TRBV19
CDR3nt: TGTGCCAGTAGTAGCCAGACAGGGCTGGATGAAAAACTGTTTTTT
CDR3aa: CASSSQTGLDEKLFF

d_gene: .
j_gene: TRBJ1-2
abundance: .
v_gene: TRBV20-1
CDR3nt: TGCAGTGCTAGTGGGGACACCAATGGCTACACCTTC
CDR3aa: CSASGDTNGYTF

d_gene: .
j_gene: TRBJ1-2
abundance: .
v_gene: TRBV7-2
CDR3nt: TGTGCCAGCAGCAGGGACAACACCTATGGCTACACCTTC
CDR3aa: CASSRDNTYGYTF

d_gene: TRBD2
j_gene: TRBJ2-1
abundance: .
v_gene: TRBV13
CDR3nt: TGTGCCAGCAGCTTAGGCCCCTGGACTAGCGGGAGGGGTGGCGATGAGCAGTTCTTC
CDR3aa: CASSLGPWTSGRGGDEQFF

d_gene: TRBD1
j_gene: TRBJ1-6
abundance: .
v_gene: TRBV5-1
CDR3nt: TGCGCCAGCAGCTTGGACAGGGGGGAAAATAATTCACCCCTCCACTTT
CDR3aa: CASSLDRGENNSPLHF

d_gene: .
j_gene: TRBJ1-4
abundance: .
v_gene: TRBV6-1
CDR3nt: TGTGCCAGCAGTGAAGTGGGAGGTAATGAAAAACTGTTTTTT
CDR3aa: CASSEVGGNEKLFF

d_gene: TRBD2
j_gene: TRBJ2-3
abundance: .
v_gene: TRBV9
CDR3nt: TGTGCCAGCAGCGCCGGGGGGACAGATACGCAGTATTTT
CDR3aa: CASSAGGTDTQYF

d_gene: TRBD1
j_gene: TRBJ1-1
abundance: .
v_gene: TRBV4-2
CDR3nt: TGTGCCAGCAGCCAAGTTCCCGGACAGGGAAACACTGAAGCTTTCTTT
CDR3aa: CASSQVPGQGNTEAFF

d_gene: .
j_gene: TRBJ1-5
abundance: .
v_gene: TRBV4-3
CDR3nt: TGCGCCAGCAGCCAAGATGCAGGGAACGACCAGCCCCAGCATTTT
CDR3aa: CASSQDAGNDQPQHF

d_gene: TRBD1
j_gene: TRBJ1-1
abundance: .
v_gene: TRBV6-6
CDR3nt: TGTGCCAGCACCCCGGGGACAGGGAAGAACACTGAAGCTTTCTTT
CDR3aa: CASTPGTGKNTEAFF

d_gene: TRBD1
j_gene: TRBJ2-3
abundance: .
v_gene: TRBV5-1
CDR3nt: TGCGCCAGCAGCTCCGGGACAGGGAGCAACCCAGGCACAGATACGCAGTATTTT
CDR3aa: CASSSGTGSNPGTDTQYF

d_gene: .
j_gene: TRBJ2-1
abundance: .
v_gene: TRBV7-6
CDR3nt: TGTGCCAGCAGCCGGATCGTTCGGGGGCAGAAAAATGAGCAGTTCTTC
CDR3aa: CASSRIVRGQKNEQFF

d_gene: TRBD1
j_gene: TRBJ2-5
abundance: .
v_gene: TRBV25-1
CDR3nt: TGTGCCAGCAGTGATGCAGGACAGGGGGGGCTAGAGACCCAGTACTTC
CDR3aa: CASSDAGQGGLETQYF

d_gene: .
j_gene: TRBJ1-1
abundance: .
v_gene: TRBV9
CDR3nt: TGTGCCAGCAGCGTACAGGGTCAGGGGACTGAAGCTTTCTTT
CDR3aa: CASSVQGQGTEAFF

d_gene: .
j_gene: TRBJ1-6
abundance: .
v_gene: TRBV7-8
CDR3nt: TGTGCCAGCAGCTTATCGGCCGTATATTCACCCCTCCACTTT
CDR3aa: CASSLSAVYSPLHF

d_gene: .
j_gene: TRBJ1-2
abundance: .
v_gene: TRBV30
CDR3nt: TGTGCCTGGAGCCGGGACCGCTATGGCTACACCTTC
CDR3aa: CAWSRDRYGYTF

d_gene: .
j_gene: TRBJ2-1
abundance: .
v_gene: TRBV24-1
CDR3nt: TGTGCCACCAGATCGGAGGGGCAGGGGAACAATGAGCAGTTCTTC
CDR3aa: CATRSEGQGNNEQFF

d_gene: .
j_gene: TRBJ2-1
abundance: .
v_gene: TRBV28
CDR3nt: TGTGCCAGCAGCTCCCCGTCGGGGCCCAGCTACAATGAGCAGTTCTTC
CDR3aa: CASSSPSGPSYNEQFF

d_gene: TRBD1
j_gene: TRBJ1-1
abundance: once
v_gene: TRBV14
CDR3nt: TGTGCCAGCAGCCTCACAGGGGGCACTGAAGCTTTCTTT
CDR3aa: CASSLTGGTEAFF

d_gene: .
j_gene: TRBJ1-5
abundance: .
v_gene: TRBV3-1/TRBV3-2
CDR3nt: TGTGCCAGCAGCCTATACAGTGATAGCAATCAGCCCCAGCATTTT
CDR3aa: CASSLYSDSNQPQHF

d_gene: .
j_gene: TRBJ1-5
abundance: .
v_gene: TRBV21-1
CDR3nt: TGTGCCAGCAGCAAAGTGTGGGACAGGGCACGGAGCAATCAGCCCCAGCATTTT
CDR3aa: CASSKVWDRARSNQPQHF

d_gene: TRBD2
j_gene: TRBJ2-7
abundance: .
v_gene: TRBV5-1
CDR3nt: TGCGCCAGTACCACTAGCGGGAGCTCCTACGAGCAGTACTTC
CDR3aa: CASTTSGSSYEQYF

d_gene: .
j_gene: TRBJ2-7
abundance: .
v_gene: TRBV7-3
CDR3nt: TGTGCCAGCAGCTTACAGGGGAGTGGAGATCCCCGCGAGCAGTACTTC
CDR3aa: CASSLQGSGDPREQYF

d_gene: .
j_gene: TRBJ1-2
abundance: .
v_gene: TRBV6-5
CDR3nt: TGTGCCAGCAGCCCCCTCGGGGACCATGGCTACACCTTC
CDR3aa: CASSPLGDHGYTF

d_gene: .
j_gene: TRBJ1-2
abundance: .
v_gene: TRBV6-5
CDR3nt: TGTGCCAGCAGTTACGCGGATGGGGGGGAGAGGATTGGCTACACCTTC
CDR3aa: CASSYADGGERIGYTF

d_gene: .
j_gene: TRBJ1-4
abundance: .
v_gene: TRBV9
CDR3nt: TGTGCCAGCGGGGAGGTTGCAACTAATGAAAAACTGTTTTTT
CDR3aa: CASGEVATNEKLFF

d_gene: .
j_gene: TRBJ1-1
abundance: .
v_gene: TRBV28
CDR3nt: TGTGCCAGCAGTTTATCACGGTCTGAAGCTTTCTTT
CDR3aa: CASSLSRSEAFF

d_gene: .
j_gene: TRBJ1-5
abundance: .
v_gene: TRBV19
CDR3nt: TGTGCCAGTAGGCAACAGTTGCTTAGCAATCAGCCCCAGCATTTT
CDR3aa: CASRQQLLSNQPQHF

d_gene: TRBD2
j_gene: TRBJ2-1
abundance: .
v_gene: TRBV11-3
CDR3nt: TGTGCCAGCAGCTTACGGGGGGACCTCACTAGCGGGAGGGCCTACAATGAGCAGTTCTTC
CDR3aa: CASSLRGDLTSGRAYNEQFF

d_gene: .
j_gene: TRBJ2-2
abundance: few
v_gene: TRBV19
CDR3nt: TGTGCCAGTAGTGCCGACAGGAGCAACACCGGGGAGCTGTTTTTT
CDR3aa: CASSADRSNTGELFF

d_gene: TRBD2
j_gene: TRBJ2-5
abundance: once
v_gene: TRBV11-2
CDR3nt: TGTGCCAGCAGCTTAGGAGGGACTAGCGGGAGCTTGGGAGAGACCCAGTACTTC
CDR3aa: CASSLGGTSGSLGETQYF

d_gene: TRBD2
j_gene: TRBJ2-1
abundance: .
v_gene: TRBV7-9
CDR3nt: TGTGCCAGCACACTAGCGGGATCGGATGAGCAGTTCTTC
CDR3aa: CASTLAGSDEQFF

d_gene: .
j_gene: TRBJ1-5
abundance: once
v_gene: TRBV15
CDR3nt: TGTGCCACCAGCATAATGTATAGCAATCAGCCCCAGCATTTT
CDR3aa: CATSIMYSNQPQHF

d_gene: TRBD1
j_gene: TRBJ1-1
abundance: .
v_gene: TRBV27
CDR3nt: TGTGCCAGCAGTGGCCGGGACAGGGTCTCTGAAGCTTTCTTT
CDR3aa: CASSGRDRVSEAFF

d_gene: .
j_gene: TRBJ1-1
abundance: .
v_gene: TRBV7-2
CDR3nt: TGTGCCAGCAGCTTAGAGCCCCGGGGTGAAGCTTTCTTT
CDR3aa: CASSLEPRGEAFF

d_gene: TRBD1
j_gene: TRBJ1-4
abundance: .
v_gene: TRBV18
CDR3nt: TGTGCCAGCTCAGACAGGGGAGACGAAAAACTGTTTTTT
CDR3aa: CASSDRGDEKLFF

d_gene: .
j_gene: TRBJ1-5
abundance: .
v_gene: TRBV6-5
CDR3nt: TGTGCCAGCAGCCTGCATAGCAATCAGCCCCAGCATTTT
CDR3aa: CASSLHSNQPQHF

d_gene: .
j_gene: TRBJ1-2
abundance: once
v_gene: TRBV28
CDR3nt: TGTGCCAGCAGGCGCATAATCAACTATGGCTACACCTTC
CDR3aa: CASRRIINYGYTF

d_gene: .
j_gene: TRBJ2-1
abundance: .
v_gene: TRBV12-3/TRBV12-4
CDR3nt: TGTGCCAGCAGTTCCTTAGCGGCGAATGAGCAGTTCTTC
CDR3aa: CASSSLAANEQFF

d_gene: .
j_gene: TRBJ1-2
abundance: .
v_gene: TRBV7-8
CDR3nt: TGTGCCAGCAGCTTAGGGACAGCGGACGGCTACACCTTC
CDR3aa: CASSLGTADGYTF

d_gene: .
j_gene: TRBJ2-1
abundance: .
v_gene: TRBV6-5
CDR3nt: TGTGCCAGCAGAACTACAGGGATGAATGAGCAGTTCTTC
CDR3aa: CASRTTGMNEQFF

d_gene: .
j_gene: TRBJ2-2
abundance: .
v_gene: TRBV5-1
CDR3nt: TGCGCCAGCAGCTCGGGGACTGCCACGGGAGGGGAGCTGTTTTTT
CDR3aa: CASSSGTATGGELFF

d_gene: TRBD2
j_gene: TRBJ2-7
abundance: once
v_gene: TRBV18
CDR3nt: TGTGCCAGCTCACCGACTAGCGGGAGGGCTTACGAGCAGTACTTC
CDR3aa: CASSPTSGRAYEQYF

d_gene: TRBD1
j_gene: TRBJ2-5
abundance: .
v_gene: TRBV3-1/TRBV3-2
CDR3nt: TGTGCCAGCAGCCAACCGGGACAGGGTGAAGAGACCCAGTACTTC
CDR3aa: CASSQPGQGEETQYF

d_gene: .
j_gene: TRBJ2-7
abundance: .
v_gene: TRBV28
CDR3nt: TGTGCCAGCAATAGGGCCCGCTACGAGCAGTACTTC
CDR3aa: CASNRARYEQYF

d_gene: TRBD1
j_gene: TRBJ1-6
abundance: .
v_gene: TRBV19
CDR3nt: TGTGCCACCGCCTCGCCTGGGACAGGGATTCGTAATTCACCCCTCCACTTT
CDR3aa: CATASPGTGIRNSPLHF

d_gene: TRBD2
j_gene: TRBJ2-3
abundance: .
v_gene: TRBV30
CDR3nt: TGTGCCTGGACCGAGACTAGCCTCGATACAGATACGCAGTATTTT
CDR3aa: CAWTETSLDTDTQYF